This TCR beta chain was documented in a study of response to subunit inactivated influenza vaccine. This clonotype occurred many times. Its cognate antigen is unknown. General study points: Researchers suggested that each seasonal influenza vaccination recruits few new T cells.

The CDR3 runs 12 residues. The germline V gene encodes CDR1 MNHEY and CDR2 SVGAGI. V lost 0 bases to trimming and J lost 4 bases, with 4 bases between them. TCRdb analysed the RT-PCR reads with MiXCR anew, one entry per CDR3 protein. The sample shows over 400,000 distinct CDR3 sequences, roughly 9.7% of them seen only once. This TCR was recovered from a man aged 50-59 years who received an inactivated influenza vaccine. The rearrangement uses TRBV6-5 and TRBJ2-7; D gene ambiguous. The material sequenced was PBMCs from blood, taken 35 to 45 days after vaccination. In DNA, the CDR3 is TGTGCCAGCAGTTACTCTCCGTACGAGCAGTACTTC. It yields the protein CASSYSPYEQYF.